The source of this T cell receptor (beta chain) is a study of a mutant IDH1 vaccine in newly diagnosed glioma. The wider study: At weeks 1, 3, 5, 7, 11, 15, 19 and 23, patients received a vaccination, eight in all. Study conclusions and caveats: Changes in the top peripheral T cell clonotypes seemingly had no bearing on pseudoprogression. Researchers report vaccine-induced immune responses in 93.3% of patients.

Concerning this clone: What it binds is not known.

Profiled with immunoSEQ multiplex PCR; TCRdb holds only in-frame clones, not every one. The sample holds more than 35,000 clones, roughly 76% seen once. This CDR3 comprises 13 residues. The germline V gene encodes CDR1 WSHSY and CDR2 SAAADI. V lost 7 bases, J lost 5 bases, and 6 bases stayed unmatched. Documented time point: week 23, last vaccination. Each vaccine dose was 300 ug of mutant IDH1 20-mer peptide, with topical imiquimod. The TCR comes from a man aged 40-55 years with glioma. J is TRBJ1-1 and V is TRBV10-2, with 8 positions matching TRBD1. This sample comprised PBMCs, obtained from a glioma patient whose treatment included an IDH1 peptide vaccine. The chain's CDR3 is CASIYRGGTEAFF. The CDR3 nucleotides are TGCGCCAGCATTTACAGGGGGGGAACTGAAGCTTTCTTT.